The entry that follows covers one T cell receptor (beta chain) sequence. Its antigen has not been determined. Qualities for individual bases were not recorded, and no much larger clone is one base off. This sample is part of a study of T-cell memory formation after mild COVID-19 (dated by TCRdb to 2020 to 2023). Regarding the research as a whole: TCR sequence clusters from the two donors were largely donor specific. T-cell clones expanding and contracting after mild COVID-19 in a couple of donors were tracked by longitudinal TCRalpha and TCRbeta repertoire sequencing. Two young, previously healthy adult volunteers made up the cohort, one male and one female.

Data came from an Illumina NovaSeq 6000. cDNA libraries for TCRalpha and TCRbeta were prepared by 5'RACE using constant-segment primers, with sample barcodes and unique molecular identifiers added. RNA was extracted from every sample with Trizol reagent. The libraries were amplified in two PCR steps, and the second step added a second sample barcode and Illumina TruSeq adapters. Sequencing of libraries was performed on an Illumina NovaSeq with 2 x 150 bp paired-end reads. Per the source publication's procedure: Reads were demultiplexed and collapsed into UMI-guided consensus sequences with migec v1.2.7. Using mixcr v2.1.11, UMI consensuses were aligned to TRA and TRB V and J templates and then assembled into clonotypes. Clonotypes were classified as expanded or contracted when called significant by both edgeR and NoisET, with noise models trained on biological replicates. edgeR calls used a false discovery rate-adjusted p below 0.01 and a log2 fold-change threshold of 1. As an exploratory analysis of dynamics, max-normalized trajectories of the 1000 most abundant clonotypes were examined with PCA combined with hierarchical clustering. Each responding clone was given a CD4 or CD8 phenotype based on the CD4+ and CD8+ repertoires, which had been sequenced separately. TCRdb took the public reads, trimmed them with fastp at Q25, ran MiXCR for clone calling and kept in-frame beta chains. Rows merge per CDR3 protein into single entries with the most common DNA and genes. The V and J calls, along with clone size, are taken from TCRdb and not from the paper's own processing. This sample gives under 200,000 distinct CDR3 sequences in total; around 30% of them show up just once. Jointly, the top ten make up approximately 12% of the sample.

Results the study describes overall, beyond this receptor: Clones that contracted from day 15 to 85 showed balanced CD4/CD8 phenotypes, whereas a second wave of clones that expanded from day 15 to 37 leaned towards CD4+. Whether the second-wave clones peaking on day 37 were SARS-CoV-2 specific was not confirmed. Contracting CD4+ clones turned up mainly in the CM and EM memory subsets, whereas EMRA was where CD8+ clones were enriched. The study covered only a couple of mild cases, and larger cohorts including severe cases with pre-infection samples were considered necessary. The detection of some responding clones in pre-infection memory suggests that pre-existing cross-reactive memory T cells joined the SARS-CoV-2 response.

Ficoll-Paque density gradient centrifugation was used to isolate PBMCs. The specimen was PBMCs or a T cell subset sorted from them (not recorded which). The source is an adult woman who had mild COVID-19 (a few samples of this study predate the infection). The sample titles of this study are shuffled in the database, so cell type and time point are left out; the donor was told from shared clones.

The CDR3 region reads CASSQGPTRGKNTGELFF. The sequenced DNA is TGCGCCAGCAGCCAAGGCCCCACTCGCGGCAAGAACACCGGGGAGCTGTTTTTT. Recombination linked TRBV4-1 to TRBJ2-2; the D gene cannot be resolved reliably. The germline V gene specifies MGHRA as CDR1 and YSYEKL as CDR2. The CDR3 sequence holds 18 residues, the cysteine and phenylalanine included. Only CDR3 DNA remains: 54 bases, in frame from the first base. The V end loses 1 base and the J end loses 1 base, and a stretch of 16 bases separates them.